The 28 T cell receptor beta chains below come from one sample, sequenced in a study of naive and memory T cell subsets. An oligonucleotide containing a UMI was ligated to the 3' end of TCR cDNA. The SP2 primer and nested alpha and beta constant region primers amplified ligated cDNA in four rounds. A single record per CDR3 protein comes from TCRdb applying MiXCR to the 5' RACE reads. This table has tens of thousands of distinct CDR3 sequences, 7% to 8.5% appearing once. These receptor sequences come from a male donor in good health.

At least ten counts were recorded for this clonotype. The chain employs TRBV5-5 and TRBJ1-1; D might be TRBD1 (5 bases). Between the trimmed V and J ends, which lost 5 bases and 7 bases, there was a span of 9 bases. The CDR3 runs 11 residues. Germline assignment: CDR1 SGHKS and CDR2 YYEKEE (reference sequence). CDR3 sequence: CASSWGDEAFF. In nucleotides, the CDR3 is TGTGCCAGCAGTTGGGGGGATGAAGCTTTCTTT.

At least ten counts were recorded for this clonotype. The chain carries TRBV6-2 or TRBV6-3 and TRBJ2-1; 10 bases are a match to TRBD2. Germline CDR1 reads MNHEY; CDR2 reads SVGEGT. The V gene end was trimmed by 6 bases and the J gene end by 2 bases; junction bases not matched to a gene: 4. CDR3 size: 15 residues. The CDR3, as DNA: TGTGCCAGCAGCTTAGCGGGGGGCGCCTACAATGAGCAGTTCTTC. This gives the protein CASSLAGGAYNEQFF.

This clonotype has at least ten counts. The chain joins TRBV3-1 to TRBJ2-1; 7 bases are shared with TRBD1. CDR1 and CDR2 from the germline V gene are LGHDT and YNNKEL (reference sequence). V lost 5 bases, J lost 0 bases, and 7 bases stayed unmatched. This CDR3 contains 16 residues. The CDR3, as DNA: TGTGCCAGCAGCTCGGGACAGAGGAGCTCCTACAATGAGCAGTTCTTC. It is translated as CASSSGQRSSYNEQFF.

This clonotype turned up a few times. This chain uses TRBV6-5 with TRBJ2-5, with 9 bases fitting TRBD1. Germline lookup yields CDR1 MNHEY and CDR2 SVGAGI. Losses at the gene ends were 0 bases for V and 1 base for J; bases not matched to a gene: 0. This CDR3 contains 15 residues. The DNA of the CDR3 is TGTGCCAGCAGTTACTCGGGACAGGGCCAAGAGACCCAGTACTTC. This sequence encodes CASSYSGQGQETQYF.

This clonotype was seen more than once but under ten times. In DNA form, the CDR3 reads TGCAGTGCTAGTCCGGGACTAGCATACAATGAGCAGTTCTTC. Its protein product is CSASPGLAYNEQFF. The genes are TRBV20-1 and TRBJ2-1, with 9 bases fitting TRBD2. Looked up from germline, CDR1 is DFQATT and CDR2 is SNEGSKA (reference sequence). With V trimmed by 3 bases and J by 4 bases, 4 bases remained unmatched. The CDR3 is made up of 14 amino acids.

J is TRBJ2-2 and V is TRBV3-1; D call uncertain. The length of the CDR3 is 13 residues. Germline CDR1 reads LGHDT; CDR2 reads YNNKEL (reference sequence). V shed 1 base and J shed 3 bases, with 3 bases lying between them. The DNA of the CDR3 is TGTGCCAGCAGCCAAGCCTACACCGGGGAGCTGTTTTTT. Its protein is CASSQAYTGELFF.

This clonotype was seen at least ten times. The chain carries TRBV15 and TRBJ2-1, with D unresolved. This CDR3 is built from 14 residues. Germline CDR1 and CDR2: LNHNV and YYDKDF (reference sequence). Trimming removed 0 bases from V and 7 bases from J, with 10 bases in between. The CDR3 protein is CATSRDRSRNEQFF. CDR3 in DNA: TGTGCCACCAGCAGAGATCGATCGAGAAATGAGCAGTTCTTC.

This clonotype has just a few counts. The rearrangement joins TRBV6-6 to TRBJ1-1, with 7 nucleotides matching TRBD1. V lost 5 bases, J lost 4 bases, and 4 bases stayed unmatched. The V gene's germline CDR1 is MNHNY and CDR2 SVGAGI (reference sequence). The CDR3 covers 13 residues. The DNA of the CDR3 is TGTGCCAGCAGTACGGGACAGAGCACTGAAGCTTTCTTT. The encoded protein is CASSTGQSTEAFF.

This clonotype was counted at least ten times. V and J are TRBV10-3 and TRBJ1-1, with D possibly matching TRBD1 (5 bases). Per the germline V gene, CDR1 is ENHRY and CDR2 is SYGVKD. CDR3 length: 16 amino acids. Trimming took off 6 bases at V and 1 base at J, with 18 bases between the two ends. CDR3 DNA sequence: TGTGCCATCAGCCGCATGACAGAAAATACGAACACTGAAGCTTTCTTT. It encodes CAISRMTENTNTEAFF.

In its sample, this clonotype was seen many times. The V gene is TRBV20-1, the J gene TRBJ1-3; 8 bases fit TRBD1. Germline assignment: CDR1 DFQATT and CDR2 SNEGSKA (reference sequence). The CDR3 has 15 amino acids. The junction had 7 bases not matched to a gene; V was cut back by 5 bases and J by 1 base. CDR3 region: CSAVTGEASGNTIYF. Here the CDR3 DNA reads TGCAGTGCTGTGACAGGGGAGGCGTCTGGAAACACCATATATTTT.

The chain carries TRBV5-6 and TRBJ2-1, with D tentatively TRBD1 or TRBD2 (7 bases each). Germline lookup yields CDR1 SGHDT and CDR2 YYEEEE. The CDR3 has 16 amino acids. V was pared by 4 bases and J by 5 bases, with 19 bases between. The CDR3 nucleotides are TGTGCCAGCAGCCTGACCGCGACAGGGAGGGACAATGAGCAGTTCTTC. This codes for CASSLTATGRDNEQFF. Full variable domain (remainder filled in from reference TRBV5-6 and TRBJ2-1): DAGVTQSPTHLIKTRGQQVTLRCSPKSGHDTVSWYQQALGQGPQFIFQYYEEEERQRGNFPDRFSGHQFPNYSSELNVNALLLGDSALYLCASSLTATGRDNEQFFGPGTRLTVL.

This clonotype was seen more than once but under ten times. This chain links TRBV20-1 with TRBJ2-7; TRBD1 matches at 7 bases. The CDR3 spans 15 residues. With V trimmed by 2 bases and J by 5 bases, 12 bases remained unmatched. Per the germline V gene, CDR1 is DFQATT and CDR2 is SNEGSKA (reference sequence). The CDR3, as DNA: TGCAGTGCTAGACCGACCGGGACAGTTATTAACGAGCAGTACTTC. Translated, it gives CSARPTGTVINEQYF.

Note on this clonotype: It may be a read error: a sequence one base away is much more abundant. J is TRBJ2-1 and V is TRBV6-5; the D is unclear. The germline gives CDR1 MNHEY, CDR2 SVGAGI. Trimming removed 6 bases at V and 6 bases at J, with 21 bases between. The CDR3 sequence is 16 residues long. CDR3 residues: CASRWVRLTPINEQFF. CDR3 nucleotide sequence: TGTGCCAGCAGATGGGTGCGCCTCACACCCATCAATGAGCAGTTCTTC.

This clonotype was detected many times. The chain recombines TRBV29-1 with TRBJ1-2, with 9 nucleotides matching TRBD1. This CDR3 is 12 amino acids long. Losses at the gene ends were 6 bases for V and 4 bases for J; bases not matched to a gene: 3. Germline assignment: CDR1 SQVTM and CDR2 ANQGSEA. The CDR3 reads CSVRTGAYGYTF. CDR3 coding DNA: TGCAGCGTGAGGACAGGGGCCTATGGCTACACCTTC.

This chain links TRBV7-9 with TRBJ2-3, with TRBD2 identical over 8 bases. V lost 5 bases, J lost 4 bases, and 11 bases stayed unmatched. The CDR3 runs to 16 residues. Germline V gives CDR1 SEHNR, CDR2 FQNEAQ (reference sequence). CDR3 residues: CASSPVLGGGSDTQYF. In DNA form, the CDR3 reads TGTGCCAGCAGCCCCGTTCTGGGCGGGGGGTCAGATACGCAGTATTTT.

This clonotype was observed a handful of times. DNA of the CDR3: TGTGCCAGTAGTGCCGGGACGGGGAACACCGGGGAGCTGTTTTTT. Translating gives CASSAGTGNTGELFF. The V and J genes are TRBV19 and TRBJ2-2; either TRBD1 or TRBD2 may fit D (5 bases each). This CDR3 comprises 15 residues. Trimming left V 5 bases short and J 1 base short, with 11 bases between. CDR1 and CDR2 (germline): LNHDA, SQIVND (reference sequence). Variable domain in full (rest from reference TRBV19 and TRBJ2-2): DGGITQSPKYLFRKEGQNVTLSCEQNLNHDAMYWYRQDPGQGLRLIYYSQIVNDFQKGDIAEGYSVSREKKESFPLTVTSAQKNPTAFYLCASSAGTGNTGELFFGEGSRLTVL.

This chain joins TRBV6-1 and TRBJ1-1; no clear D gene. The CDR3 runs 14 residues. Germline-derived CDR1 and CDR2 are MNHNS and SASEGT. Trimming left V 0 bases short and J 2 bases short, with 7 bases between. The CDR3 is CASSEALGNTEAFF. The CDR3 DNA follows: TGTGCCAGCAGTGAAGCGCTAGGTAACACTGAAGCTTTCTTT.

This clonotype has a count of ten or more. V is TRBV25-1 and J is TRBJ1-1; possible D gene TRBD1, 5 bases. V lost 6 bases to trimming and J lost 7 bases, with 15 bases between them. Germline V lookup: CDR1 MGHDK, CDR2 SYGVNS. This CDR3 spans 13 amino acids. The CDR3 reads CASRGGGDGEAFF. CDR3 DNA sequence: TGTGCCAGCAGGGGAGGCGGGGACGGTGAAGCTTTCTTT.

A few counts support this clonotype. The rearrangement joins TRBV11-2 to TRBJ1-4; a possible D gene is TRBD1 (5 bases). V shed 5 bases and J shed 8 bases, with 15 bases lying between them. This CDR3 contains 14 residues. The germline gives CDR1 SGHAT, CDR2 FQNNGV. The CDR3 loop reads CASSRDSGAEKLFF. Here the CDR3 DNA reads TGTGCCAGCAGCCGCGACAGCGGAGCAGAAAAACTGTTTTTT.

The table lists this clonotype with many counts. The chain combines TRBV12-3 or TRBV12-4 with TRBJ1-1; D is possibly TRBD1 (6 bases). V lost 4 bases, J lost 4 bases, and 10 bases lay in between. The CDR3 contains 13 residues. The CDR3 DNA reads TGTGCCAGCAGTTCGGGGGGGCCCACTGAAGCTTTCTTT. It codes for CASSSGGPTEAFF.

J is TRBJ1-5 and V is TRBV20-1; the D gene is possibly TRBD1 (5 bases). The CDR3 length is 13 residues. The germline CDR1 and CDR2 sequences are DFQATT and SNEGSKA (reference sequence). The ends were cut back, 1 base at V and 4 bases at J, with 8 bases in the middle. The CDR3 DNA reads TGCAGTGCTAGAGGACAGTCTAATCAGCCCCAGCATTTT. This sequence encodes CSARGQSNQPQHF.

This chain connects TRBV9 to TRBJ1-1, with 11 positions matching TRBD1. V shed 0 bases and J 7 bases; nucleotides not matched to a gene: 8. The V gene's germline CDR1 is SGDLS and CDR2 YYNGEE. There are 16 residues in the CDR3. In DNA, the CDR3 is TGTGCCAGCAGCGTAGGGGCTACCGGGACAGGGGGTGAAGCTTTCTTT. It is translated as CASSVGATGTGGEAFF.

This clonotype was recorded many times. The V call is TRBV19, the J call TRBJ2-3; no definite D call. This CDR3 is built from 14 residues. The ends were cut back, 6 bases at V and 6 bases at J, with 16 bases in the middle. Germline V gene lookup returns CDR1 LNHDA and CDR2 SQIVND (reference sequence). The CDR3 DNA reads TGTGCCAGTAGAATGAGCACAGTGAAGGATACGCAGTATTTT. It is translated as CASRMSTVKDTQYF.

This clonotype was seen at least ten times. The V and J genes are TRBV6-6 and TRBJ2-2; weak D call: TRBD1 (6 bases). Germline loops: CDR1 MNHNY, CDR2 SVGAGI (reference sequence). Trimming stripped 5 bases from V and 1 base from J, with 14 bases between. The CDR3 sequence is 16 residues long. The DNA of the CDR3 is TGTGCCAGCAGTACCTCCGGGACAAGGAACACCGGGGAGCTGTTTTTT. This sequence encodes CASSTSGTRNTGELFF.

In this sample, this clonotype turned up a few times. The CDR3 here is CASSIDQLGTDTQYF. The CDR3 DNA reads as TGTGCCAGTAGTATCGACCAGCTGGGCACAGATACGCAGTATTTT. The chain links TRBV19 to TRBJ2-3; the D is unclear. The CDR3 has 15 amino acids. Germline V CDR1 and CDR2: LNHDA, SQIVND (reference sequence). Trimming shortened V by 3 bases and J by 1 base, and 11 bases separated the two germline ends. The whole variable domain, filled in from reference TRBV19 and TRBJ2-3, reads DGGITQSPKYLFRKEGQNVTLSCEQNLNHDAMYWYRQDPGQGLRLIYYSQIVNDFQKGDIAEGYSVSREKKESFPLTVTSAQKNPTAFYLCASSIDQLGTDTQYFGPGTRLTVL.

This clonotype was picked up a small number of times. A single base separates this from a much larger clone, so it may be a read error. This sequence joins TRBV7-9 and TRBJ2-3; D is ambiguous. Germline CDR1 is SEHNR and CDR2 is FQNEAQ (reference sequence). The length of the CDR3 is 12 residues. Trimming took off 0 bases at V and 4 bases at J, with 2 bases between the two ends. CDR3 sequence: CASSLASDTQYF. The DNA for the CDR3 is TGTGCCAGCAGCTTAGCCTCAGATACGCAGTATTTT.

The chain recombines TRBV20-1 with TRBJ2-7; either TRBD1 or TRBD2 may supply D (5 bases each). Germline values: CDR1 DFQATT, CDR2 SNEGSKA (reference sequence). V was cut by 1 base and J by 4 bases, with 14 bases left in between. The CDR3 loop spans 14 amino acids. The CDR3 loop reads CSARVGEGNYEQYF. CDR3 DNA: TGCAGTGCTAGAGTGGGAGAGGGGAATTACGAGCAGTACTTC.

This clonotype came up many times. J is TRBJ2-5 and V is TRBV3-1; 14 positions agree with TRBD2. CDR1 and CDR2 from the germline V gene are LGHDT and YNNKEL (reference sequence). V lost 1 base, J lost 2 bases, and 12 bases stayed unmatched. The CDR3 is 20 amino acids. CDR3 sequence: CASSQVGYGGLAGVQETQYF. For the CDR3, the DNA is TGTGCCAGCAGCCAAGTGGGTTATGGGGGACTAGCGGGAGTACAAGAGACCCAGTACTTC.